These T cell receptor beta chains were read from a single sample in a study of T cells after posttransplantation cyclophosphamide. The protocol was immunoSEQ multiplex PCR, while the TCRdb copy is restricted to in-frame clones and leaves out a portion. The sample comprises some 4,300 clones, 80% of which are singletons, and roughly 4.2% rests with the top ten. This sample comprised PBMCs, obtained after allogeneic stem cell transplant with posttransplant cyclophosphamide. These receptors were collected from a male patient in his fifties who received an allogeneic stem cell transplant from a related donor and was CMV-positive. The T cells may come from the graft donor. CDR3s include the opening cysteine and the closing phenylalanine or tryptophan. The order of the fields is clone size, J gene, V gene, D gene, CDR3 protein, CDR3 DNA. D genes are given only for firm matches. Some rows mark clone size as missing; the rest say once, few, many or name a class of expanded clone.

clone size: few; J gene: TRBJ2-5; V gene: TRBV7-2; D gene: TRBD2; CDR3 protein: CASSLVSSGGVYF; CDR3 DNA: TGTGCCAGCAGCTTAGTGTCTAGCGGGGGGGTGTACTTC
clone size: .; J gene: TRBJ1-1; V gene: TRBV9; D gene: TRBD1; CDR3 protein: CASSVNSGTGRRITEAFF; CDR3 DNA: TGTGCCAGCAGCGTTAATTCCGGGACAGGGAGAAGGATCACTGAAGCTTTCTTT
clone size: .; J gene: TRBJ2-3; V gene: TRBV5-4; D gene: .; CDR3 protein: CASSLISAQYF; CDR3 DNA: TGTGCCAGCAGCTTGATTTCCGCGCAGTATTTT
clone size: .; J gene: TRBJ2-7; V gene: TRBV2; D gene: TRBD1; CDR3 protein: CASSEDLRGIEQYF; CDR3 DNA: TGTGCCAGCAGTGAGGACCTCAGGGGGATCGAGCAGTACTTC
clone size: .; J gene: TRBJ1-5; V gene: TRBV6-5; D gene: TRBD1; CDR3 protein: CASSPVTGVGQPQHF; CDR3 DNA: TGTGCCAGCAGCCCTGTGACAGGGGTTGGTCAGCCCCAGCATTTT
clone size: .; J gene: TRBJ1-6; V gene: TRBV27; D gene: .; CDR3 protein: CASSSPGLYNSPLHF; CDR3 DNA: TGTGCCAGCAGCTCCCCGGGACTTTATAATTCACCCCTCCACTTT
clone size: .; J gene: TRBJ1-2; V gene: TRBV18; D gene: TRBD1; CDR3 protein: CASSPEGAVGYTF; CDR3 DNA: TGTGCCAGCTCACCGGAGGGGGCGGTCGGCTACACCTTC
clone size: .; J gene: TRBJ2-1; V gene: TRBV4-1; D gene: .; CDR3 protein: CASSQGHNSYNEQFF; CDR3 DNA: TGCGCCAGCAGCCAAGGACACAACTCCTACAATGAGCAGTTCTTC
clone size: few; J gene: TRBJ2-1; V gene: TRBV9; D gene: .; CDR3 protein: CASSVIATSYNEQFF; CDR3 DNA: TGTGCCAGCAGCGTAATAGCGACCTCCTACAATGAGCAGTTCTTC
clone size: few; J gene: TRBJ1-2; V gene: TRBV15; D gene: .; CDR3 protein: CATSRDLQGVLDGYTF; CDR3 DNA: TGTGCCACCAGCAGAGATCTACAGGGTGTCTTGGATGGCTACACCTTC
clone size: .; J gene: TRBJ1-3; V gene: TRBV7-2; D gene: .; CDR3 protein: CASSLAYSGAGNTIYF; CDR3 DNA: TGTGCCAGCAGCTTAGCGTACTCAGGGGCTGGAAACACCATATATTTT
clone size: .; J gene: TRBJ1-4; V gene: TRBV6-1; D gene: .; CDR3 protein: CASRREKLFF; CDR3 DNA: TGTGCCAGCAGGCGCGAAAAACTGTTTTTT
clone size: .; J gene: TRBJ2-2; V gene: TRBV6-4; D gene: .; CDR3 protein: CASSQEEGTGELFF; CDR3 DNA: TGTGCCAGCAGCCAGGAGGAGGGCACCGGGGAGCTGTTTTTT
clone size: .; J gene: TRBJ2-5; V gene: TRBV12-5; D gene: .; CDR3 protein: CASGLRGSETQYF; CDR3 DNA: TGTGCTAGTGGTTTGCGAGGGTCAGAGACCCAGTACTTC
clone size: .; J gene: TRBJ2-7; V gene: TRBV12-5; D gene: .; CDR3 protein: CASGIERGDYEQYF; CDR3 DNA: TGTGCTAGTGGTATCGAACGCGGGGACTACGAGCAGTACTTC
clone size: .; J gene: TRBJ2-7; V gene: TRBV5-4; D gene: TRBD1; CDR3 protein: CASTDRGAYEQYF; CDR3 DNA: TGTGCCAGCACGGACAGGGGGGCGTACGAGCAGTACTTC
clone size: .; J gene: TRBJ2-5; V gene: TRBV2; D gene: .; CDR3 protein: CASRATAPQETQYF; CDR3 DNA: TGTGCCAGCAGGGCGACAGCCCCTCAAGAGACCCAGTACTTC
clone size: .; J gene: TRBJ1-1; V gene: TRBV6-5; D gene: .; CDR3 protein: CASSYSTGSNTEAFF; CDR3 DNA: TGTGCCAGCAGTTACTCGACAGGATCGAACACTGAAGCTTTCTTT
clone size: .; J gene: TRBJ1-5; V gene: TRBV27; D gene: TRBD1; CDR3 protein: CASSLSRGDNQPQHF; CDR3 DNA: TGTGCCAGCAGTTTATCCAGGGGGGACAATCAGCCCCAGCATTTT
clone size: large; J gene: TRBJ1-2; V gene: TRBV10-1; D gene: .; CDR3 protein: CASSEFAGYGYTF; CDR3 DNA: TGCGCCAGCAGTGAGTTCGCAGGGTACGGCTACACCTTC
clone size: once; J gene: TRBJ1-1; V gene: TRBV5-1; D gene: TRBD1; CDR3 protein: CASSGTAERTEAFF; CDR3 DNA: TGCGCCAGCAGCGGGACAGCCGAGAGGACTGAAGCTTTCTTT
clone size: .; J gene: TRBJ1-2; V gene: TRBV6-7; D gene: .; CDR3 protein: CASTLGQQF; CDR3 DNA: TGTGCCAGCACCCTCGGACAGCAATTC
clone size: .; J gene: TRBJ2-3; V gene: TRBV5-4; D gene: TRBD2; CDR3 protein: CASSFGGSLDAQYF; CDR3 DNA: TGTGCCAGCAGCTTTGGCGGGAGTTTGGATGCGCAGTATTTT
clone size: .; J gene: TRBJ1-2; V gene: TRBV7-2; D gene: TRBD1; CDR3 protein: CASSITATGSSFGYTF; CDR3 DNA: TGTGCCAGCAGCATAACTGCGACAGGGTCGTCTTTTGGCTACACCTTC
clone size: .; J gene: TRBJ1-5; V gene: TRBV15; D gene: TRBD1; CDR3 protein: CATSGTVGNQPQHF; CDR3 DNA: TGTGCCACCAGCGGGACAGTTGGCAATCAGCCCCAGCATTTT
clone size: .; J gene: TRBJ1-2; V gene: TRBV7-9; D gene: TRBD1; CDR3 protein: CASSLVGGTGIYGYTF; CDR3 DNA: TGTGCCAGCAGCTTAGTTGGCGGGACAGGGATCTATGGCTACACCTTC
clone size: .; J gene: TRBJ2-7; V gene: TRBV6-1; D gene: TRBD1; CDR3 protein: CASRLGTGYPDEQYF; CDR3 DNA: TGTGCCAGCAGACTCGGGACAGGGTATCCGGACGAGCAGTACTTC
clone size: .; J gene: TRBJ2-7; V gene: TRBV7-2; D gene: .; CDR3 protein: CASSRWSSYEQYF; CDR3 DNA: TGTGCCAGCTCCCGATGGAGCTCCTACGAGCAGTACTTC
clone size: .; J gene: TRBJ1-6; V gene: TRBV4-3; D gene: .; CDR3 protein: CASSQDSRGSNSPLHF; CDR3 DNA: TGCGCCAGCAGCCAAGATTCTCGGGGGAGTAATTCCCCCCTCCACTTT
clone size: .; J gene: TRBJ2-7; V gene: TRBV4-1; D gene: .; CDR3 protein: CASSQEEGQGPWSYEQYF; CDR3 DNA: TGCGCCAGCAGCCAAGAGGAAGGGCAGGGTCCTTGGAGCTACGAGCAGTACTTC
clone size: .; J gene: TRBJ2-3; V gene: TRBV10-3; D gene: .; CDR3 protein: CAISEFTLGGAADTQYF; CDR3 DNA: TGTGCCATCAGTGAGTTTACTTTGGGCGGGGCCGCAGATACGCAGTATTTT
clone size: .; J gene: TRBJ2-7; V gene: TRBV5-6; D gene: TRBD2; CDR3 protein: CASSPKTSGGFYEQYF; CDR3 DNA: TGTGCCAGCAGCCCGAAAACTAGCGGGGGATTCTACGAGCAGTACTTC
clone size: .; J gene: TRBJ2-3; V gene: TRBV7-6; D gene: TRBD2; CDR3 protein: CASSPRASGGRYTQYF; CDR3 DNA: TGTGCCAGCAGCCCTCGGGCTAGCGGGGGCCGATATACGCAGTATTTT
clone size: .; J gene: TRBJ1-2; V gene: TRBV7-9; D gene: TRBD1; CDR3 protein: CASSLQGATGYTF; CDR3 DNA: TGTGCCAGCAGCTTACAGGGGGCTACTGGCTACACCTTC
clone size: .; J gene: TRBJ1-6; V gene: TRBV10-3; D gene: .; CDR3 protein: CASSGGSYNSPLHF; CDR3 DNA: TGTGCATCCTCTGGCGGCTCCTATAATTCACCCCTCCACTTT
clone size: .; J gene: TRBJ1-5; V gene: TRBV19; D gene: .; CDR3 protein: CASSPVGQPQHF; CDR3 DNA: TGTGCCAGTAGCCCGGTGGGCCAGCCCCAGCATTTT
clone size: .; J gene: TRBJ2-2; V gene: TRBV30; D gene: TRBD2; CDR3 protein: CAWTPGTSGAVGELFF; CDR3 DNA: TGTGCCTGGACCCCGGGGACTAGCGGGGCCGTCGGGGAGCTGTTTTTT
clone size: .; J gene: TRBJ2-1; V gene: TRBV2; D gene: TRBD1; CDR3 protein: CASNNPKGQFYNEQFF; CDR3 DNA: TGTGCCAGCAATAATCCTAAGGGACAGTTCTACAATGAGCAGTTCTTC
clone size: .; J gene: TRBJ1-5; V gene: TRBV19; D gene: TRBD1; CDR3 protein: CASSMVRTGGFPAGQPQHF; CDR3 DNA: TGTGCCAGTAGTATGGTCCGGACAGGGGGCTTTCCGGCAGGTCAGCCCCAGCATTTT
clone size: .; J gene: TRBJ2-6; V gene: TRBV19; D gene: TRBD2; CDR3 protein: CASSIGGGISGANVLTF; CDR3 DNA: TGTGCCAGTAGTATAGGGGGAGGGATCTCTGGGGCCAACGTCCTGACTTTC
clone size: few; J gene: TRBJ1-2; V gene: TRBV5-1; D gene: TRBD1; CDR3 protein: CASSLDRGQTDGYTF; CDR3 DNA: TGCGCCAGCAGCTTGGACAGGGGGCAGACGGATGGCTACACCTTC
clone size: .; J gene: TRBJ1-4; V gene: TRBV7-9; D gene: .; CDR3 protein: CASSLGIAEKLFF; CDR3 DNA: TGTGCCAGCAGCTTAGGAATAGCTGAAAAACTGTTTTTT
clone size: .; J gene: TRBJ2-3; V gene: TRBV10-3; D gene: .; CDR3 protein: CAIRRTSMQDTQYF; CDR3 DNA: TGTGCCATCAGGAGAACTAGTATGCAAGATACGCAGTATTTT
clone size: .; J gene: TRBJ2-4; V gene: TRBV11-2; D gene: TRBD1; CDR3 protein: CASGSGQGDIQYF; CDR3 DNA: TGTGCCAGCGGCTCGGGACAGGGCGACATTCAGTACTTC
clone size: once; J gene: TRBJ2-1; V gene: TRBV6-5; D gene: TRBD2; CDR3 protein: CASSYSKRGGINEQFF; CDR3 DNA: TGTGCCAGCAGTTACTCAAAGCGGGGGGGCATCAATGAGCAGTTCTTC